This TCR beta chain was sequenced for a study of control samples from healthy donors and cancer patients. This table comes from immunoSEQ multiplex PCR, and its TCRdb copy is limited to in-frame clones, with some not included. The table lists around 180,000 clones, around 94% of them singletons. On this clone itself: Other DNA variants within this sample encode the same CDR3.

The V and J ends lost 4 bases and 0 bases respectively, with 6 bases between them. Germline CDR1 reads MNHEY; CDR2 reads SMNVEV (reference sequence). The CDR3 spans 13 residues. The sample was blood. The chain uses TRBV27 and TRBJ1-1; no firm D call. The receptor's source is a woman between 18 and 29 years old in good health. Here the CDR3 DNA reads TGTGCCAGCAGTTACCGCTTGAACACTGAAGCTTTCTTT. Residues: CASSYRLNTEAFF.